A single sample gave rise to the 23 T cell receptor beta chains below, sequenced in a study of cytomegalovirus exposure and HLA in healthy donors. Both 60 Vbeta primers and 13 Jbeta primers went into the PCR. Produced via immunoSEQ multiplex PCR; TCRdb's table is partial and in-frame only. The sample shows around 280,000 clones, about 87% of them seen only once. Sequencing was performed on PBMCs. The receptors originated from a woman in her late teens or twenties in good health and CMV-seronegative.

This chain links TRBV5-4 with TRBJ2-5; D unclear. Near its end, the DNA agrees better with TRBJ2-7, so the J call may be wrong. CDR3 length: 13 residues. The germline gives CDR1 SGHNT, CDR2 YYREEE (reference sequence). CDR3 region: CASSLEQSYEQYF. CDR3 DNA sequence: TGTGCCAGCAGCTTGGAACAGTCCTACGAGCAGTACTTC.

This chain joins TRBV5-6 and TRBJ1-2, with D possibly being TRBD1 (6 bases). CDR1 and CDR2 from the germline V gene are SGHDT and YYEEEE. The CDR3 is 12 amino acids. V was pared by 3 bases and J by 6 bases, with 9 bases between. The CDR3 loop is CASSYNRDGYTF. DNA for the CDR3: TGTGCCAGCAGCTACAACAGGGATGGCTACACCTTC.

V and J are TRBV5-1 and TRBJ2-2, with D tentatively TRBD1 (6 bases). This CDR3 spans 14 amino acids. The V gene's germline CDR1 is SGHRS and CDR2 YFSETQ. V dropped 4 bases and J dropped 4 bases, with 11 bases sitting between them. This CDR3 reads CASSPTGVTGELFF. CDR3 bases: TGCGCCAGCAGCCCGACAGGAGTCACCGGGGAGCTGTTTTTT.

This sequence joins TRBV6-5 and TRBJ1-1, with D maybe TRBD1 (5 bases). The CDR3 is made up of 13 amino acids. The germline gives CDR1 MNHEY, CDR2 SVGAGI. DNA for the CDR3: TGTGTCATCCGCAGGGCAGGGAACACTGAAGCTTTCTTT. Translated, it gives CVIRRAGNTEAFF.

For this clone: Other nucleotide sequences from this sample produce the same CDR3. The chain carries TRBV7-9 and TRBJ2-1, with D possibly TRBD2 on 7 matching bases. The CDR3 loop spans 14 amino acids. V was pared by 0 bases and J by 8 bases, with 11 bases between. Germline V gene lookup returns CDR1 SEHNR and CDR2 FQNEAQ (reference sequence). For the CDR3, the DNA is TGTGCCAGCAGCTTAGCGGGGGGGCTAGATGAGCAGTTCTTC. As protein: CASSLAGGLDEQFF.

This CDR3 reads CASMQWGSQETQYF. The CDR3 DNA reads TGTGCCAGTATGCAGTGGGGCAGCCAAGAGACCCAGTACTTC. The chain employs TRBV19 and TRBJ2-5; TRBD1 is a possible D gene (5 bases). Trimming took off 7 bases at V and 1 base at J, with 13 bases between the two ends. The CDR3 spans 14 residues. Germline CDR1 LNHDA, CDR2 SQIVND (reference sequence).

In this sample, this clone turned up once. V and J are TRBV4-2 and TRBJ2-1; the match to TRBD2 covers 10 bases. From germline, CDR1 is LGHNA and CDR2 YNFKEQ. V shed 2 bases and J 6 bases; nucleotides not matched to a gene: 7. This CDR3 region has 16 residues. The CDR3, as DNA: TGTGCCAGCAGCCAAATAAGCGGGGGGGACCTCAATGAGCAGTTCTTC. Its protein is CASSQISGGDLNEQFF.

The chain couples TRBV5-6 to TRBJ2-1; 8 bases are a match to TRBD2. Germline V gene data show CDR1 as SGHDT and CDR2 as YYEEEE. V lost 4 bases, J lost 7 bases, and 10 bases stayed unmatched. The CDR3 is 15 residues long. The CDR3 bases are TGTGCCAGCAGCGGTACCCGGGGGGGCGGGAATGAGCAGTTCTTC. Amino acid sequence: CASSGTRGGGNEQFF.

This clone was detected only once. J is TRBJ2-3 and V is TRBV13, with TRBD2 as a possible D gene (5 bases). Deletions cut 4 bases from V and 3 bases from J, with 14 bases between. The CDR3 spans 15 residues. The V gene's germline CDR1 is PRHDT and CDR2 FYEKMQ (reference sequence). This CDR3 reads CASSSHDGKTDTQYF. DNA for the CDR3: TGTGCCAGCAGCTCCCACGACGGGAAAACAGATACGCAGTATTTT.

The chain is built from TRBV27 and TRBJ2-5; D remains ambiguous. The CDR3 contains 11 residues. Germline CDR1 reads MNHEY; CDR2 reads SMNVEV (reference sequence). The V and J ends lost 5 bases and 7 bases respectively, with 8 bases between them. The DNA of the CDR3 is TGTGCCAGCAGTGCCCTAGGGACCCAGTACTTC. Its protein product is CASSALGTQYF.

The V and J genes are TRBV11-2 and TRBJ2-7, with D unresolved. The CDR3 totals 12 residues. CDR1 SGHAT and CDR2 FQNNGV come from the germline V gene. V lost 6 bases, J lost 4 bases, and 10 bases lay in between. The CDR3 DNA sequence: TGTGCCAGCAGGCTGGCCAATTACGAGCAGTACTTC. This codes for CASRLANYEQYF. Based on the CDR3 plus reference TRBV11-2 and TRBJ2-7, the full variable domain is EAGVAQSPRYKIIEKRQSVAFWCNPISGHATLYWYQQILGQGPKLLIQFQNNGVVDDSQLPKDRFSAERLKGVDSTLKIQPAKLEDSAVYLCASRLANYEQYFGPGTRLTVT.

The rearrangement links TRBV6-6 to TRBJ2-5, with 8 bases lining up with TRBD2. The J call may be faulty, since TRBJ2-7 better matches the DNA end. The germline gives CDR1 MNHNY, CDR2 SVGAGI (reference sequence). This CDR3 spans 16 amino acids. CDR3 bases: TGTGCCAGCAGTTCGTCCGGGACTAGAGGGGCCTACGAGCAGTACTTC. Translated: CASSSSGTRGAYEQYF.

This CDR3 is CARLTGGRVTGELFF. The CDR3 DNA reads TGTGCCAGGCTGACGGGGGGGCGGGTCACCGGGGAGCTGTTTTTT. V and J are TRBV6-1 and TRBJ2-2; 8 nucleotides match TRBD2. This CDR3 spans 15 amino acids. The V segment lost 9 bases and the J segment 4 bases; nucleotides outside the gene matches: 10. The germline V gene has CDR1 MNHNS and CDR2 SASEGT.

This clone occurred once. The chain links TRBV15 to TRBJ2-2; TRBD1 matches 10 bases. J gave up 5 bases and V 0 bases, and 9 bases lay outside the gene matches. The CDR3 spans 18 residues. Germline CDR1 and CDR2: LNHNV and YYDKDF (reference sequence). The CDR3, as DNA: TGTGCCACCAGCAGAGACCGGGGGGCGGGACAGGGGACCGGGGAGCTGTTTTTT. Amino acid sequence: CATSRDRGAGQGTGELFF.

This chain uses TRBV5-1 with TRBJ1-1; possible D gene TRBD1, 6 bases. Between the trimmed V and J ends, which lost 8 bases and 1 base, there was a span of 12 bases. CDR3 length: 13 residues. The V gene's germline CDR1 is SGHRS and CDR2 YFSETQ. The CDR3 nucleotides are TGCGCCAGTGGCGGACAGCCGAACACTGAAGCTTTCTTT. Protein product: CASGGQPNTEAFF.

The count of this clone is one. Other DNA sequences within the sample encode an identical CDR3. The chain couples TRBV5-1 to TRBJ1-2; TRBD1 matches at 7 bases. CDR3 length: 13 residues. Trimming at V came to 0 bases and at J to 8 bases, leaving 4 bases not matched to a gene. Germline V gives CDR1 SGHRS, CDR2 YFSETQ. CDR3 coding DNA: TGCGCCAGCAGCTTGGGACAGGGAAACGGCTACACCTTC. Protein sequence: CASSLGQGNGYTF.

The chain employs TRBV27 and TRBJ1-2; no clear D gene. The ends were cut back, 1 base at V and 4 bases at J, with 7 bases in the middle. Germline CDR1 is MNHEY and CDR2 is SMNVEV (reference sequence). The CDR3 is 13 amino acids. Written as DNA, the CDR3 is TGTGCCAGCAGTTTATACCCAGGCTATGGCTACACCTTC. Its translation is CASSLYPGYGYTF.

The chain's CDR3 is CASRERGSGATDTQYF. For the CDR3, the DNA is TGTGCCAGCAGGGAAAGGGGTAGCGGGGCGACAGATACGCAGTATTTT. The V call is TRBV2, the J call TRBJ2-3; TRBD2 matches at 8 bases. Looked up from germline, CDR1 is SNHLY and CDR2 is FYNNEI. CDR3 size: 16 residues. The trim removed 6 bases at V and 3 bases at J, leaving 11 bases unmatched.

This clone was counted between two and nine times. The chain employs TRBV9 and TRBJ1-1; D ambiguous. Looked up from germline, CDR1 is SGDLS and CDR2 is YYNGEE. V lost 0 bases and J 4 bases, leaving 7 bases between the germline ends. The CDR3 is made up of 13 amino acids. CDR3 residues: CASSVELVTEAFF. For the CDR3, the DNA is TGTGCCAGCAGCGTAGAACTTGTCACTGAAGCTTTCTTT.

This clone was seen just once. The gene calls are TRBV19 and TRBJ1-5, with unresolved D. Trimming took 1 base from V and 0 from J, leaving 7 bases between them. Germline V gene data show CDR1 as LNHDA and CDR2 as SQIVND (reference sequence). The CDR3 totals 15 residues. CDR3 loop: CASSIVEYSNQPQHF. The DNA of the CDR3 is TGTGCCAGTAGTATAGTTGAGTATAGCAATCAGCCCCAGCATTTT. Looking up the rest from reference TRBV19 and TRBJ1-5 gives the full variable domain: DGGITQSPKYLFRKEGQNVTLSCEQNLNHDAMYWYRQDPGQGLRLIYYSQIVNDFQKGDIAEGYSVSREKKESFPLTVTSAQKNPTAFYLCASSIVEYSNQPQHFGDGTRLSIL.

The V gene is TRBV4-1, the J gene TRBJ2-7; 7 positions match TRBD1. J gave up 4 bases and V 3 bases, and 12 bases lay outside the gene matches. CDR3 length: 16 amino acids. Germline V lookup: CDR1 MGHRA, CDR2 YSYEKL. The chain's CDR3 is CASSQGRYRQGYEQYF. In nucleotides, the CDR3 is TGCGCCAGCAGCCAGGGTCGGTACAGACAGGGTTACGAGCAGTACTTC.

The chain recombines TRBV5-8 with TRBJ2-6; D unresolved. Trimming removed 4 bases at V and 2 bases at J, with 7 bases between. The CDR3 spans 14 residues. In germline, CDR1 is SGHTS, CDR2 YDEGEE. As DNA, the CDR3 is TGTGCCAGCAGCCCTCGTACTGGGGCCAACGTCCTGACTTTC. Translated: CASSPRTGANVLTF.

The chain recombines TRBV9 with TRBJ1-1; perhaps TRBD1 as D (6 bases). Deletions cut 2 bases from V and 10 bases from J, with 18 bases between. Per germline, CDR1 SGDLS and CDR2 YYNGEE. CDR3 size: 14 residues. As DNA, the CDR3 is TGTGCCAGCAGCGTTCAAGAGTGGGGAGGGGGAGCTTTCTTT. Translation: CASSVQEWGGGAFF.